This T cell receptor beta chain was profiled in a study of T cells in Graves' hyperthyroidism and ophthalmopathy. Overall study findings and caveats: Blood also contained most expanded thyroid clonotypes above 0.001.

With regard to this clonotype: The antigen remains undetermined.

RNA transcripts served as the template for amplifying TCR beta CDR3 regions. When the TCR CDR3 underwent first-round RT-PCR, the HTBI primer set was used. One entry per CDR3 protein, called by TCRdb with MiXCR from the multiplex PCR reads. Counted here are about 400,000 distinct CDR3 sequences, around a quarter occurring once; the ten biggest clones make up less than 75%. Sequencing was carried out using blood. The sequence was obtained from a man in his fifties or sixties with Graves' hyperthyroidism.

Here the CDR3 DNA reads TGTGCTAGTGGTTTAGACAGGGGCACTGAAGCTTTCTTT. It encodes CASGLDRGTEAFF. V gene TRBV12-5 combines with J gene TRBJ1-1, with TRBD1 matching 8 bases. This CDR3 contains 13 residues. Trimming cost V 3 bases and J 4 bases; bases outside gene matches: 1. CDR1 is LGHNT, CDR2 FRNRAP, per germline.